What follows are 21 T cell receptor beta chains derived from one specimen sequenced in a study of T cells in Graves' hyperthyroidism and ophthalmopathy. TCR beta CDR3 region amplification was performed from RNA transcripts. Primed by the HTBI set, a first-round RT-PCR was run on the TCR CDR3. TCRdb fed the multiplex PCR reads into MiXCR, producing one record per CDR3 protein. The data hold about 420,000 distinct CDR3 sequences, with roughly 13% observed a single time. What was sequenced was blood. Every receptor here comes from a woman aged 18-29 years with Graves' hyperthyroidism.

In its sample, this clonotype was seen many times. This CDR3 is CAISGFTEGEQYF. As DNA, the CDR3 is TGTGCCATCAGCGGGTTCACTGAGGGCGAGCAGTACTTC. V gene TRBV10-3 combines with J gene TRBJ2-7; a weak D match, TRBD2 (5 bases). Trimming removed 6 bases at V and 6 bases at J, with 15 bases between. CDR3 length: 13 amino acids. Germline V CDR1 and CDR2: ENHRY, SYGVKD.

This clonotype was observed many times. The V and J genes are TRBV10-3 and TRBJ1-1; TRBD1 matches at 7 bases. The CDR3 totals 14 residues. Trimming at V came to 3 bases and at J to 1 base, leaving 2 bases not matched to a gene. CDR1 and CDR2 (germline): ENHRY, SYGVKD. This CDR3 reads CAISDGTANTEAFF. CDR3 coding DNA: TGTGCCATCAGTGACGGGACAGCGAACACTGAAGCTTTCTTT.

This clonotype was detected ten times or more. This sequence joins TRBV9 and TRBJ2-7; D ambiguous. Germline V CDR1 and CDR2: SGDLS, YYNGEE. This CDR3 is 15 amino acids long. The V and J ends lost 3 bases and 5 bases respectively, with 18 bases between them. CDR3 DNA sequence: TGTGCCAGCAGCGGCCCGGATGTCCGATCCCACGAGCAGTACTTC. Translation: CASSGPDVRSHEQYF.

This clonotype was seen many times. The CDR3 region is CASMAGGSLYEQYF. In DNA form, the CDR3 reads TGTGCCAGTATGGCCGGCGGGAGCCTCTACGAGCAGTACTTC. The chain carries TRBV28 and TRBJ2-7; TRBD2 matches 7 bases. The CDR3 loop spans 14 amino acids. Germline V gene data show CDR1 as MDHEN and CDR2 as SYDVKM. Germline trimming cut 9 bases from V and 3 bases from J; bases unmatched to any gene: 11. The variable domain in full, with the rest retrieved from reference TRBV28 and TRBJ2-7, is DVKVTQSSRYLVKRTGEKVFLECVQDMDHENMFWYRQDPGLGLRLIYFSYDVKMKEKGDIPEGYSVSREKKERFSLILESASTNQTSMYLCASMAGGSLYEQYFGPGTRLTVT.

This clonotype has a count of ten or more. The V gene is TRBV19, the J gene TRBJ1-1; 7 bases fit TRBD1. Per the germline V gene, CDR1 is LNHDA and CDR2 is SQIVND (reference sequence). CDR3 length equals 13 residues. V trimming: 8 bases; J trimming: 0 bases; junction bases outside the gene matches: 3. CDR3 nucleotide sequence: TGTGCCAGTCTCGACAGGGTGAACACTGAAGCTTTCTTT. Encoded protein: CASLDRVNTEAFF.

This chain links TRBV28 with TRBJ2-7, with D perhaps TRBD2 (6 bases). The V end was cut by 6 bases, the J end by 6 bases, with 15 bases between. CDR3 length: 13 residues. Germline lookup yields CDR1 MDHEN and CDR2 SYDVKM. This chain's CDR3 is CASRLPGRGEQYF. In nucleotides, the CDR3 is TGTGCCAGCAGATTGCCCGGGCGGGGCGAGCAGTACTTC.

The table lists this clonotype with many counts. The CDR3 bases are TGTGCCAGTGGGGAGGGGCCCATGAACACTGAAGCTTTCTTT. Its translation: CASGEGPMNTEAFF. V is TRBV28 and J is TRBJ1-1, with TRBD1 as a possible D gene (5 bases). This CDR3 is built from 14 residues. V was shortened by 9 bases and J by 0 bases, with 14 bases between the two germline ends. Looked up from germline, CDR1 is MDHEN and CDR2 is SYDVKM.

This clonotype was seen at least ten times. V is TRBV11-2 and J is TRBJ1-6; 7 bases are a match to TRBD1. Germline CDR1 SGHAT, CDR2 FQNNGV. The CDR3 has 15 residues. J gave up 10 bases and V 5 bases, and 11 bases lay outside the gene matches. In DNA form, the CDR3 reads TGTGCCAGCAGCCCGATCACAGGGGACGACTCACCCCTCCACTTT. Encoded protein: CASSPITGDDSPLHF.

The sample holds many counts of this clonotype. V usage is TRBV2 and J usage is TRBJ2-7, with D tentatively TRBD2 (6 bases). In germline, CDR1 is SNHLY, CDR2 FYNNEI. V gave up 4 bases and J gave up 1 base, with 8 bases separating them. This CDR3 region has 13 residues. DNA of the CDR3: TGTGCCAGCAGTGTGACTAGGTCCTACGAGCAGTACTTC. Protein: CASSVTRSYEQYF.

The gene calls are TRBV10-3 and TRBJ2-1; unclear D gene. The V and J ends lost 4 bases and 7 bases respectively, with 8 bases between them. Germline V gives CDR1 ENHRY, CDR2 SYGVKD. The CDR3 has 12 residues. The CDR3 region is CAISVSGNEQFF. In nucleotides, the CDR3 is TGTGCCATCAGTGTTTCCGGGAATGAGCAGTTCTTC.

The rearrangement uses TRBV12-3 or TRBV12-4 and TRBJ1-5; weak D call: TRBD1 (6 bases). The CDR3 runs to 16 residues. V was trimmed by 6 bases and J by 0 bases, leaving 15 bases between them. This CDR3 is CASSSGGVNSNQPQHF. CDR3 bases: TGTGCCAGCAGCTCCGGGGGCGTTAATAGCAATCAGCCCCAGCATTTT.

The chain couples TRBV28 to TRBJ2-4; 7 bases map to TRBD1. Germline lookup yields CDR1 MDHEN and CDR2 SYDVKM. Trimming took 2 bases from V and 2 from J; bases not matched to a gene: 15. The CDR3 length is 19 residues. The CDR3: CASSLSWVWQGESKNIQYF. CDR3 sequence (DNA): TGTGCCAGCAGTTTAAGTTGGGTATGGCAGGGGGAGTCCAAAAACATTCAGTACTTC.

This clonotype was recorded at least ten times. The V and J genes are TRBV5-1 and TRBJ2-1; D not resolved. With 4 bases removed from V and 5 bases from J, the gap between germline ends came to 10 bases. The CDR3 runs to 13 residues. The germline V gene has CDR1 SGHRS and CDR2 YFSETQ. This CDR3 is CASSTRPDNEQFF. CDR3 DNA sequence: TGCGCCAGCAGCACAAGGCCAGACAATGAGCAGTTCTTC.

This chain connects TRBV5-6 to TRBJ2-1; D not certain. This CDR3 spans 14 amino acids. Per germline, CDR1 SGHDT and CDR2 YYEEEE. Trimming cost V 0 bases and J 7 bases, with 11 bases left between them. This CDR3 reads CASSLGPATNEQFF. The CDR3 DNA follows: TGTGCCAGCAGCTTGGGCCCGGCGACGAATGAGCAGTTCTTC.

V usage is TRBV30 and J usage is TRBJ2-3; TRBD1 agrees at 8 bases. The germline gives CDR1 GTSNPN, CDR2 SVGIG (reference sequence). The CDR3 is 15 residues long. The J segment lost 8 bases and the V segment lost 2 bases, leaving 12 bases of the junction unmatched. In DNA form, the CDR3 reads TGTGCCTGGAGTCCCCCAGGGGGCCCGGCCGCTACGCAGTATTTT. Translating gives CAWSPPGGPAATQYF. The full variable domain, in which reference TRBV30 and TRBJ2-3 provide the parts outside the CDR3, is SQTIHQWPATLVQPVGSPLSLECTVEGTSNPNLYWYRQAAGRGLQLLFYSVGIGQISSEVPQNLSASRPQDRQFILSSKKLLLSDSGFYLCAWSPPGGPAATQYFGPGTRLTVL.

In its sample, this clonotype was seen a few times. The chain joins TRBV20-1 to TRBJ1-3; D not resolved. Germline CDR1 and CDR2: DFQATT and SNEGSKA (reference sequence). The CDR3 has 12 amino acids. The V gene lost 7 bases and the J gene lost 2 bases, with 9 bases spanning the gap. CDR3 residues: CSVSGPGNTIYF. The CDR3 nucleotides read TGCAGTGTGTCGGGTCCTGGAAACACCATATATTTT.

This chain links TRBV4-3 with TRBJ2-2, with a weak D call TRBD1 (5 bases). V shed 0 bases and J shed 5 bases, with 7 bases lying between them. CDR1 and CDR2 (germline): LGHNA, YSLEER. This CDR3 spans 14 amino acids. The CDR3 DNA is TGCGCCAGCAGCCAAGACAGGGAAACCGGGGAGCTGTTTTTT. This gives the protein CASSQDRETGELFF.

This clonotype was observed a handful of times. The chain carries TRBV6-1 and TRBJ2-2; 9 bases match TRBD2. CDR3 length: 15 amino acids. Germline assignment: CDR1 MNHNS and CDR2 SASEGT. V shed 5 bases, J shed 6 bases, and the junction held 7 bases outside the gene matches. The CDR3 here is CASSIAGEGAGELFF. In DNA form, the CDR3 reads TGTGCCAGCAGTATAGCGGGAGAGGGCGCCGGGGAGCTGTTTTTT.

This clonotype was observed many times. The chain combines TRBV28 with TRBJ2-2; 7 bases map to TRBD2. J gave up 3 bases and V 5 bases, and 3 bases lay outside the gene matches. The CDR3 runs 14 residues. Looked up from germline, CDR1 is MDHEN and CDR2 is SYDVKM. The CDR3 region has the DNA TGTGCCAGCAGTAGACTAGCCCACACCGGGGAGCTGTTTTTT. Its translation is CASSRLAHTGELFF. The full variable domain, rest sourced from reference TRBV28 and TRBJ2-2, is DVKVTQSSRYLVKRTGEKVFLECVQDMDHENMFWYRQDPGLGLRLIYFSYDVKMKEKGDIPEGYSVSREKKERFSLILESASTNQTSMYLCASSRLAHTGELFFGEGSRLTVL.

The J gene is TRBJ1-1, the V gene TRBV19; 9 bases fit TRBD1. The CDR3 is 16 amino acids. CDR1 and CDR2 from the germline V gene are LNHDA and SQIVND (reference sequence). The V gene end was trimmed by 5 bases and the J gene end by 1 base; junction bases not matched to a gene: 8. CDR3 DNA: TGTGCCAGTAGTGTCCGGACAGGGGCCCCGAACACTGAAGCTTTCTTT. It specifies CASSVRTGAPNTEAFF.

This clonotype was picked up many times. The rearrangement joins TRBV20-1 to TRBJ2-7, with no clear D. Per the germline V gene, CDR1 is DFQATT and CDR2 is SNEGSKA (reference sequence). The V end was cut by 5 bases, the J end by 2 bases, with 10 bases between. This CDR3 is 12 amino acids long. CDR3 sequence (DNA): TGCAGTGCTGTCGATATGACCTACGAGCAGTACTTC. Encoded protein: CSAVDMTYEQYF.